Listed below are T cell receptor beta chains from one sample, sequenced in a study of T-cell reconstitution after alpha-beta-depleted transplantation in children. TCRdb independently ran MiXCR on the PCR reads; one entry per CDR3 protein. The sample shows 610,000 or so distinct CDR3 sequences, roughly a quarter of them seen only once. The starting material was PBMCs, obtained before TCRalphabeta/CD19-depleted stem cell transplant. The receptor set was obtained from a boy under three years old with Wiskott-Aldrich syndrome, due to receive a stem cell transplant. The CDR3 runs from the conserved cysteine through the conserved F or W. D genes are given only for firm matches. Not all rows give a size; the values are once, few, many and, for expanded clones, a class.

J,D,V,size,CDR3,DNA
TRBJ2-7,NA,TRBV20-1,few,CSAGEPGTVYEQYF,TGCAGTGCTGGAGAGCCTGGGACTGTATACGAGCAGTACTTC
TRBJ2-7,NA,TRBV12-3/TRBV12-4,NA,CASSLPGWGKNEQYF,TGTGCCAGCAGCCTCCCAGGGTGGGGGAAAAACGAGCAGTACTTC
TRBJ1-2,TRBD1,TRBV27,few,CASSPQGARGYTF,TGTGCCAGCAGTCCACAGGGGGCGCGGGGCTACACCTTC
TRBJ2-1,NA,TRBV11-1,NA,CASSLVPGGATAGGREQFF,TGTGCCAGCAGCTTAGTTCCAGGGGGCGCGACGGCGGGAGGGCGTGAGCAGTTCTTC
TRBJ2-1,TRBD2,TRBV5-1,few,CASSLNGLDYNEQFF,TGCGCCAGCAGCTTAAACGGACTAGACTACAATGAGCAGTTCTTC
TRBJ2-3,NA,TRBV18,NA,CASSRPITDTQYF,TGTGCCAGCTCACGGCCGATCACAGATACGCAGTATTTT
TRBJ2-1,NA,TRBV10-3,NA,CAISEWSDEQFF,TGTGCCATCAGTGAATGGAGCGATGAGCAGTTCTTC
TRBJ2-6,NA,TRBV9,NA,CASSVSVSQGGANVLTF,TGTGCCAGCAGCGTTTCCGTGTCCCAGGGGGGGGCCAACGTCCTGACTTTC
TRBJ1-5,NA,TRBV20-1,NA,CSATTPYRPQSNQPQHF,TGCAGTGCTACAACGCCCTACAGGCCCCAGAGCAATCAGCCCCAGCATTTT
TRBJ2-7,TRBD2,TRBV7-8,NA,CASSLSSGLTEQYF,TGTGCCAGCAGCTTGTCTAGCGGACTTACCGAGCAGTACTTC
TRBJ2-1,TRBD2,TRBV5-1,many,CASSGLAGGNEQFF,TGCGCCAGCAGCGGACTAGCGGGAGGGAATGAGCAGTTCTTC
TRBJ2-7,NA,TRBV12-3/TRBV12-4,few,CASSLNRPSYEQYF,TGTGCCAGCAGTTTGAACAGGCCCTCCTACGAGCAGTACTTC
TRBJ1-2,TRBD1,TRBV10-3,NA,CAIIEGQGHGYTF,TGTGCCATCATCGAGGGACAGGGACATGGCTACACCTTC
TRBJ1-5,NA,TRBV12-3/TRBV12-4,NA,CASSAGTLHNPYSNQPQHF,TGTGCCAGCAGTGCCGGGACCCTCCACAATCCTTATAGCAATCAGCCCCAGCATTTT
TRBJ2-3,TRBD1,TRBV27,NA,CASSSIRGQGRTDTQYF,TGTGCCAGCAGTTCTATCAGAGGACAGGGCCGAACAGATACGCAGTATTTT
TRBJ2-5,TRBD2,TRBV20-1,NA,CSAKKRGHQETQYF,TGCAGTGCCAAAAAGCGGGGACACCAAGAGACCCAGTACTTC
TRBJ2-7,NA,TRBV7-9,few,CASSSLGMSYEQYF,TGTGCCAGCAGCTCCCTGGGAATGTCCTACGAGCAGTACTTC